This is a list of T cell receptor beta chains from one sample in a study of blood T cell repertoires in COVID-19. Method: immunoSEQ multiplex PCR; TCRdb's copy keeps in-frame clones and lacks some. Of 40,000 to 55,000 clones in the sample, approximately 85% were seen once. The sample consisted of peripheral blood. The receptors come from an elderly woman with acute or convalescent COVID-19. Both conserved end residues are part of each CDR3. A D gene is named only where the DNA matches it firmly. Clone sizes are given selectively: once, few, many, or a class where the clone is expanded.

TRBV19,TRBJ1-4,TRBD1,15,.,TGTGCCAGTAGTATGGGGACAGGGGGCGCCGGAAAACTGTTTTTT,CASSMGTGGAGKLFF
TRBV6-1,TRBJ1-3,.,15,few,TGTGCCAGCAGTGAAATCGGGGGGCCAAGAAACACCATATATTTT,CASSEIGGPRNTIYF
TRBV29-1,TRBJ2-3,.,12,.,TGCAGCGTTGAATCTAGTGCGGATACGCAGTATTTT,CSVESSADTQYF
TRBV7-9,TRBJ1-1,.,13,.,TGTGCCAGCAGCCGGACAGCGAACACTGAAGCTTTCTTT,CASSRTANTEAFF
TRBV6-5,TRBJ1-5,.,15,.,TGTGCCAGCAGGCCGGGACCGGGGACAAATCAGCCCCAGCATTTT,CASRPGPGTNQPQHF
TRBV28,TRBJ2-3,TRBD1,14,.,TGTGCCAGCAGTGGACAGGGTCGTACAGATACGCAGTATTTT,CASSGQGRTDTQYF
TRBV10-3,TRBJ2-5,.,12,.,TGTGCCATCGGAGAAAACCAAGAGACCCAGTACTTC,CAIGENQETQYF
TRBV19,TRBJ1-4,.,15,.,TGTGCCAGTCAAACAGGGTCGTGGCATAATGAAAAACTGTTTTTT,CASQTGSWHNEKLFF
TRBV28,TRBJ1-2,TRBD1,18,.,TGTGCCAGCAGTCCCGTAGTTGGGACAGCTCCGACTAATTATGGCTACACCTTC,CASSPVVGTAPTNYGYTF
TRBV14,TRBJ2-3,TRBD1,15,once,TGTGCCAGCAGCCCGGGACAGAAGGGTCGGGATACGCAGTATTTT,CASSPGQKGRDTQYF
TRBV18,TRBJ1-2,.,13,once,TGTGCCAGCTCACCAGACTGGGGGGAAGGCTACACCTTC,CASSPDWGEGYTF
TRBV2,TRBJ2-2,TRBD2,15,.,TGTGCCAGCAGCTTCTCCGGGACTAGCCCCGGGGAGCTGTTTTTT,CASSFSGTSPGELFF
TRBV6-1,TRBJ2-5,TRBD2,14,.,TGTGCCAGCAGTGAAGCGGCGGGGGGGGAGACCCAGTACTTC,CASSEAAGGETQYF
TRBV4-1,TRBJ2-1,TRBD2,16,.,TGCGCCAGCAGCCAAGATATAGCGGGAGGGCCAGGGGAGCAGTTCTTC,CASSQDIAGGPGEQFF
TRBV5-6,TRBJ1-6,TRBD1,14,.,TGTGCCAGCAGCTCCACAGGGGTCAATTCACCCCTCCACTTT,CASSSTGVNSPLHF
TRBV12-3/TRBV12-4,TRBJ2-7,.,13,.,TGTGCCAGCAGTCTCGTCAGTCATACGGGGCAGTACTTC,CASSLVSHTGQYF
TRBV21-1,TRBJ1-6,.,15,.,TGTGCCAGCAGCAAGTTAGGCAGGGGGCTTTCACCCCTCCACTTT,CASSKLGRGLSPLHF
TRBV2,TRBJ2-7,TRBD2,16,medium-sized,TGTGCCAGCAGGGGGGGGGACCGGGTGGGCTCCTACGAGCAGTACTTC,CASRGGDRVGSYEQYF
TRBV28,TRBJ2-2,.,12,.,TGTGCCAGCAATACAGGGCCCGGGGAGCTGTTTTTT,CASNTGPGELFF
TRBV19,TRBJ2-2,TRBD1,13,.,TGTGCCAGTAGAGGACAGGGACCCGGGGAGCTGTTTTTT,CASRGQGPGELFF
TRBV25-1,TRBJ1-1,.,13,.,TGTGCCAGCAGTGAGTTCTCCGGGACAATGGCTTTCTTT,CASSEFSGTMAFF
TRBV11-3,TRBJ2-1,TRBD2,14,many,TGTGCCAGCAGCTGGGACTACACGGCTAATGAGCAGTTCTTC,CASSWDYTANEQFF
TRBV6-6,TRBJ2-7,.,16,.,TGTGCCAGCAGTTACGGGCTCCCTCGGGAGCTGGGCGAGCAGTACTTC,CASSYGLPRELGEQYF
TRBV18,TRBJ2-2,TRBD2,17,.,TGTGCCAGCTCACCGACTAGCGGGAGTGCGGACACCGGGGAGCTGTTTTTT,CASSPTSGSADTGELFF